Presented here are 4 T cell receptor beta chains from one specimen sequenced in a study of T cells after yellow fever vaccination (dated by TCRdb to about 2019). Library preparation was by 5' RACE. For sequencing, an Illumina HiSeq 2500 was employed. The public reads were quality trimmed at Q25 with fastp and then assembled into clones with MiXCR by TCRdb, keeping productive beta chains. A single entry per CDR3 protein holds the most common genes and DNA from its merged rows. The sample data list about 550,000 distinct CDR3 sequences, and 15% to 20% of these were observed just once. 14% of the sample rests with the top ten. Explained via the paper, the treatment or condition label denotes: live attenuated yellow fever vaccine strain. Specimen: PBMCs, collected 15 days after the yellow fever booster vaccination. The receptors were sampled from a man aged 30 to 45 who received the YFV17D yellow fever vaccine.

This rearrangement joins TRBV15 to TRBJ2-7; D is possibly TRBD2 (6 bases). Trimming shortened V by 1 base and J by 4 bases, and 14 bases separated the two germline ends. Germline V gene lookup returns CDR1 LNHNV and CDR2 YYDKDF (reference sequence). CDR3 size: 15 residues. As DNA, the CDR3 is TGTGCCACCAGCAGAGTGGGAGGACTCGCGTACGAGCAGTACTTC. Protein sequence: CATSRVGGLAYEQYF.

V usage is TRBV5-1 and J usage is TRBJ2-4; D is possibly TRBD1 or TRBD2 (6 bases each). The ends were cut back, 4 bases at V and 0 bases at J, with 20 bases in the middle. The CDR3 sequence is 18 residues long. Germline CDR1 and CDR2: SGHRS and YFSETQ. CDR3 nucleotide sequence: TGCGCCAGCAGCGGGGGCCGGACTACGACACTAGCCAAAAACATTCAGTACTTC. Amino acids: CASSGGRTTTLAKNIQYF.

The genes are TRBV20-1 and TRBJ2-1; 11 bases map to TRBD2. Trimming took 6 bases from V and 8 from J; bases not matched to a gene: 6. This CDR3 spans 13 amino acids. Germline-derived CDR1 and CDR2 are DFQATT and SNEGSKA (reference sequence). The CDR3 coding sequence is TGCAGTGCCCAACTAGCGGGAGTCGATGAGCAGTTCTTC. Amino acid sequence: CSAQLAGVDEQFF.

The V and J genes are TRBV29-1 and TRBJ2-3; 11 bases line up with TRBD2. J gave up 4 bases and V 6 bases, and 9 bases lay outside the gene matches. This CDR3 is 15 amino acids long. The germline V gene encodes CDR1 SQVTM and CDR2 ANQGSEA. The CDR3 DNA follows: TGCAGCGTGGCGGGACTAGCGGTGCAGCCAGATACGCAGTATTTT. It yields the protein CSVAGLAVQPDTQYF.